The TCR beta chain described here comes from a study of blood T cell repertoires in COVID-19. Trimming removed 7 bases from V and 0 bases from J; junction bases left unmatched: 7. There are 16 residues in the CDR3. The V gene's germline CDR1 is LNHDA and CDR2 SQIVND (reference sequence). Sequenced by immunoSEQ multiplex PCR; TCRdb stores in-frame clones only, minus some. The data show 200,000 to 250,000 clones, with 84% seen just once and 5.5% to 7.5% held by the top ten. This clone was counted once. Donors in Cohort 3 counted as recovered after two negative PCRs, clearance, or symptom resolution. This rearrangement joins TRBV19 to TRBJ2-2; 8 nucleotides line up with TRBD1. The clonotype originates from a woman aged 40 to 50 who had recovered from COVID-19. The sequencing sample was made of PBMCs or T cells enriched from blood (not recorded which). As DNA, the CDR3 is TGTGCCAGTAACGACAGGGGCGTGACGAACACCGGGGAGCTGTTTTTT. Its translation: CASNDRGVTNTGELFF.